The 4 T cell receptor beta chains below come from one sample, sequenced in a study of siplizumab effects on memory and regulatory T cells. Profiling relied on immunoSEQ multiplex PCR, and the TCRdb table lists in-frame clones only, not all of them. The sample has around 87,000 clones, just under 90% seen once. Sequencing was carried out using CD4+ T cells sorted from blood. The receptors were gathered from a human donor in good health.

V usage is TRBV7-9 and J usage is TRBJ1-5; no clear D gene. CDR1 and CDR2 from the germline V gene are SEHNR and FQNEAQ (reference sequence). V was pared by 5 bases and J by 4 bases, with 15 bases between. This CDR3 has 15 amino acids. DNA of the CDR3: TGTGCCAGCAGCGCCGGGGTTTTAGGGAATCAGCCCCAGCATTTT. Residues: CASSAGVLGNQPQHF.

This chain links TRBV11-3 with TRBJ1-1, with D tentatively TRBD1 (6 bases). The V gene's germline CDR1 is SGHNT and CDR2 YENEEA. The V and J ends lost 7 bases and 8 bases respectively, with 20 bases between them. The CDR3 is 14 residues long. CDR3 sequence reads: CASTPGERDMEAFF. The CDR3 coding sequence is TGTGCCAGCACCCCTGGTGAGAGGGACATGGAAGCTTTCTTT.

The rearrangement uses TRBV2 and TRBJ1-2; tentatively, D is TRBD1 (5 bases). There are 14 residues in the CDR3. The germline V gene has CDR1 SNHLY and CDR2 FYNNEI. Trimming pared 3 bases from V and 6 bases from J, leaving 14 bases between. Here the CDR3 DNA reads TGTGCCAGCAGTGACCCCAGGGCAGGCAATGGCTACACCTTC. Protein product: CASSDPRAGNGYTF.

The genes are TRBV29-1 and TRBJ2-5; no clear D gene. This CDR3 is 10 amino acids long. Germline V gene data show CDR1 as SQVTM and CDR2 as ANQGSEA. Here the CDR3 reads CSVNQETQYF. The CDR3 bases are TGCTCCGTGAATCAAGAGACCCAGTACTTC.